This T cell receptor beta chain was retrieved from a study of blood T cell repertoires in COVID-19. Whole-study context: Acute and convalescent COVID-19 samples came from the United States, Italy and Spain. PBMCs, B-cell-depleted T cells, or T cells provided the cDNA or gDNA that made up the material.

In the study's own analysis: Nucleated cell counts were estimated from reference gene primer amplification. TCRdb's table, derived via immunoSEQ multiplex PCR, lists solely in-frame clones and lacks some. That table furnishes V, J and clone size, whereas the DNA furnished D and trimming. The data contain 200,000 to 250,000 clones, roughly 89% of them singletons. Germline lookup yields CDR1 SQVTM and CDR2 ANQGSEA. Losses at the gene ends were 0 bases for V and 6 bases for J; bases not matched to a gene: 7. The CDR3 loop spans 15 amino acids. This sequence joins TRBV29-1 and TRBJ2-3, with 9 bases that match TRBD2. This TCR derives from a man in his sixties who had recovered from COVID-19. The sequenced material came from peripheral blood. CDR3 bases: TGCAGCGTTGAAGAATGGCGGGAGGGAAGGGATACGCAGTATTTT. It specifies CSVEEWREGRDTQYF.